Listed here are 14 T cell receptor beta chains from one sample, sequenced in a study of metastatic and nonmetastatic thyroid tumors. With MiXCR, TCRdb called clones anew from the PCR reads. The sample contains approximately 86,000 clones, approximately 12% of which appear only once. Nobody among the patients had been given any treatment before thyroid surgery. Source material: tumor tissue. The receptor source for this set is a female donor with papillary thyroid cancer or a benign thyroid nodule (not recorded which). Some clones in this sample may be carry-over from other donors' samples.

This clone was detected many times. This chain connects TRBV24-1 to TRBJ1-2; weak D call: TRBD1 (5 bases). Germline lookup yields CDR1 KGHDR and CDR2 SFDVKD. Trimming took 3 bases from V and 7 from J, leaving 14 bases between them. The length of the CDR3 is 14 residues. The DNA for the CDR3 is TGTGCCACCAGTGATACCGGGGGATATGGTGGCTACACCTTC. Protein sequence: CATSDTGGYGGYTF.

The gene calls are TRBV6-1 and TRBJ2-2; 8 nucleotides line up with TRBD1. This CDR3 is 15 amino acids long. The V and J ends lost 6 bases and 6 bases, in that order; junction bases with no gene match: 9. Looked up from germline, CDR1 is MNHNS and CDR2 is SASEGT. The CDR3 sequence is CASRAEQGEAGELFF. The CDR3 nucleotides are TGTGCCAGCAGGGCCGAACAGGGGGAGGCCGGGGAGCTGTTTTTT.

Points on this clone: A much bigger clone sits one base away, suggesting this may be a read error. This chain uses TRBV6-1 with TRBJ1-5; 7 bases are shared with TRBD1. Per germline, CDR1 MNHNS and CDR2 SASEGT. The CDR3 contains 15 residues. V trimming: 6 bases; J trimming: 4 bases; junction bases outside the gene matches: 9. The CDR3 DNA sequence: TGTGCCAGCAGCCCTCGGGACAGTAAAAATCAGCCCCAGCATTTT. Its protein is CASSPRDSKNQPQHF.

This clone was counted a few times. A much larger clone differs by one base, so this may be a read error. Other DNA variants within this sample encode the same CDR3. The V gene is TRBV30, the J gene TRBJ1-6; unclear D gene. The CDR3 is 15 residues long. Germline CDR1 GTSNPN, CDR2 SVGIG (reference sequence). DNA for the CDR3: TGTGCCTGGAGTGTAAACGCCCAGAGGAATTCACCCCTCCACTTC. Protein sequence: CAWSVNAQRNSPLHF.

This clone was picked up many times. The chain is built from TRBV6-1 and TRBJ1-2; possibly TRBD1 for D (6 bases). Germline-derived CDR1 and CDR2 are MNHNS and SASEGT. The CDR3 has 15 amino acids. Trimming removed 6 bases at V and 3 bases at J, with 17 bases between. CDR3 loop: CASSLAFSGDYGYTF. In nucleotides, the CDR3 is TGTGCCAGCAGCCTTGCCTTTTCAGGGGACTATGGCTACACCTTC.

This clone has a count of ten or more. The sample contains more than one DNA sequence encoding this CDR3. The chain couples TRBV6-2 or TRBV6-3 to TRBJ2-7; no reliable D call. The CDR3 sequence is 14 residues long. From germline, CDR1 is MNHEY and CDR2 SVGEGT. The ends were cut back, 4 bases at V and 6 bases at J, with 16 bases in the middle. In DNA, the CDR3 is TGTGCCAGCAGTTCTCGCATCAGTTCGCGCGAGCAGTACTTC. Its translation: CASSSRISSREQYF.

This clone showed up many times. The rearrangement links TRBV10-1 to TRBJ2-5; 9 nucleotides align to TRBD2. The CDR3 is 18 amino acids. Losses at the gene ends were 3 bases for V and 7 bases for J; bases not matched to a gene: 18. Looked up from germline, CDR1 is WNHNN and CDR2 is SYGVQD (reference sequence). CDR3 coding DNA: TGCGCCAGCAGTGAAACGGTACCTTGGGGGACTAGCCGAGGGACCCAGTACTTC. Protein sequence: CASSETVPWGTSRGTQYF.

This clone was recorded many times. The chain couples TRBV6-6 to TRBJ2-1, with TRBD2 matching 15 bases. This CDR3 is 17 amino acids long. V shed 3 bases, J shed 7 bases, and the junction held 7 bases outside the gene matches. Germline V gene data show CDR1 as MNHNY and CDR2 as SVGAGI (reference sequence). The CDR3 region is CASSYSGLAGGRNEQFF. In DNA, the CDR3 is TGTGCCAGCAGTTATTCGGGACTAGCGGGAGGTAGGAATGAGCAGTTCTTC.

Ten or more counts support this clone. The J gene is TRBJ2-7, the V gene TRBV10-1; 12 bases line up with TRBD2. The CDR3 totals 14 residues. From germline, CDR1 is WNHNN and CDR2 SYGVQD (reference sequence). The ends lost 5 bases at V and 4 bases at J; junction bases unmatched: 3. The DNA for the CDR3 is TGCGCCAGCAGTCCTAGCGGGAGGGCGTACGAGCAGTACTTC. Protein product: CASSPSGRAYEQYF.

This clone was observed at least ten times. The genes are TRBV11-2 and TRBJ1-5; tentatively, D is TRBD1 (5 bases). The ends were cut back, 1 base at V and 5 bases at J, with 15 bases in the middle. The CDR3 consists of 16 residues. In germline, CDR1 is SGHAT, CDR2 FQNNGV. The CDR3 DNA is TGTGCCAGCAGCTTAGGCGGTAGGGGATGGGATCAGCCCCAGCATTTT. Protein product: CASSLGGRGWDQPQHF.

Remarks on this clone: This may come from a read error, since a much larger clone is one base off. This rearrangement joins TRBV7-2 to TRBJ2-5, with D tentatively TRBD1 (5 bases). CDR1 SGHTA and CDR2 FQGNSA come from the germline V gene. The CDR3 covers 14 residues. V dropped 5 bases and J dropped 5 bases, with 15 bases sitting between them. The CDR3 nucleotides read TGTGCCAGCAGCGCACCAGGGTGCGTTGAGACCCAGTACTTC. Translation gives CASSAPGCVETQYF.

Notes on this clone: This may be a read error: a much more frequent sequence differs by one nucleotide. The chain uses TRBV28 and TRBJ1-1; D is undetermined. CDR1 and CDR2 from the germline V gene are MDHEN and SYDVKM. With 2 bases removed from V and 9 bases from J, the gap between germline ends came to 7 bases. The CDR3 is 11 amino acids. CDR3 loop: CASSLNQKAFF. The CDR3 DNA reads TGTGCCAGCAGTTTAAACCAAAAAGCTTTCTTT.

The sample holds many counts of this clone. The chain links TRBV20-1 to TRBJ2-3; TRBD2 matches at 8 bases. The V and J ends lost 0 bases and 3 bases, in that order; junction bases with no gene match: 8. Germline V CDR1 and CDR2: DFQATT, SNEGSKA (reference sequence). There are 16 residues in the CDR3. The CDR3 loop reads CSARDVPGGGTDTQYF. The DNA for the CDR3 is TGCAGTGCTAGAGATGTGCCGGGGGGGGGAACAGATACGCAGTATTTT.

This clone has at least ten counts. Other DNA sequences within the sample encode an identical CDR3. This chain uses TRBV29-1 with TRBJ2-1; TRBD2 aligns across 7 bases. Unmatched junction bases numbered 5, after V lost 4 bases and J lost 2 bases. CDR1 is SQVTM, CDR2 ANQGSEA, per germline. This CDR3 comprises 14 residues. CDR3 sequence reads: CSVGGGGAYNEQFF. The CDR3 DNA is TGCAGCGTTGGGGGGGGAGGGGCCTACAATGAGCAGTTCTTC.